This T cell receptor (beta chain) was recovered during a study of radiotherapy plus CTLA-4 blockade in lung cancer. Study summary: With 25% to 35% of patients having disease control, objective responses were seen in less than 20%. The study, taken as a whole, reports: Tumor-origin TCR clones grew in blood after radiotherapy plus ipilimumab.

Points on this clone: The antigen is unknown.

CDR3 length: 15 residues. Deletions cut 4 bases from V and 7 bases from J, with 18 bases between. Germline V CDR1 and CDR2: SGHNT, YYREEE (reference sequence). TCRdb's table, derived via immunoSEQ multiplex PCR, lists solely in-frame clones and lacks some. The data show just under 60,000 clones, more than 60% seen once. The clonotype originates from a human donor with non-small cell lung cancer who had a partial response to radiotherapy plus ipilimumab. The rearrangement joins TRBV5-4 to TRBJ2-1, with a tentative D call TRBD2 (6 bases). The material was peripheral blood, obtained from a patient treated with radiotherapy plus ipilimumab. CDR3 loop: CASSVGLDGRNEQFF. CDR3 nucleotides: TGTGCCAGCAGCGTGGGACTCGATGGTCGTAATGAGCAGTTCTTC.